The entry below gives a single T cell receptor (beta chain) sequence along with its context. Three rounds of nested PCR, following a modified ARM-PCR protocol, produced the TCRbeta library. TCRdb fed the multiplex PCR reads into MiXCR, producing one record per CDR3 protein. The sample lists fewer than 130,000 distinct CDR3 sequences, approximately 87% occurring once. V dropped 3 bases and J dropped 5; count of bases not matched to a gene: 4. In germline, CDR1 is MNHEY, CDR2 SVGEGT. The CDR3 is 14 residues long. The data were taken from a study of tumor and adjacent non-tumor tissue in lung cancer. RNA was extracted from bulk tissue without any cell sorting.

The V gene is TRBV6-2 or TRBV6-3, the J gene TRBJ1-5, with 7 bases aligning to TRBD1. This clonotype was obtained from a man aged 65 to 85 with non-small cell lung cancer. The sequencing sample was made of lung tumor tissue. The CDR3 here is CASSYDREYQPQHF. CDR3 nucleotide sequence: TGTGCCAGCAGTTATGACAGGGAATATCAGCCCCAGCATTTT.